A single sample gave rise to the 29 T cell receptor beta chains below, sequenced in a study of blood T cell repertoires in COVID-19. Only in-frame clones appear in the TCRdb table, and some are missing; sequencing was by immunoSEQ multiplex PCR. The repertoire holds some 220,000 clones, with approximately 84% as singletons. The sequenced material came from peripheral blood. These receptors were obtained from a man in his forties or fifties with acute or convalescent COVID-19.

The V call is TRBV4-1, the J call TRBJ1-6; the D gene is possibly TRBD1 (6 bases). Germline assignment: CDR1 MGHRA and CDR2 YSYEKL. Trimming removed 1 base at V and 8 bases at J, with 9 bases between. This CDR3 comprises 14 residues. The CDR3 DNA reads as TGCGCCAGCAGCCAAGGGGCAGGGGATTCACCCCTCCACTTT. It codes for CASSQGAGDSPLHF.

The chain links TRBV5-8 to TRBJ1-1; D not resolved. The CDR3 is 14 residues long. V was clipped by 2 bases and J by 0 bases, with 8 bases between them. Germline CDR1 is SGHTS and CDR2 is YDEGEE. CDR3 coding DNA: TGTGCCAGCAGCTTCACACAGTTGAACACTGAAGCTTTCTTT. Translation: CASSFTQLNTEAFF.

The rearrangement uses TRBV15 and TRBJ1-2; D gene unclear. The germline CDR1 and CDR2 sequences are LNHNV and YYDKDF (reference sequence). The CDR3 sequence is 14 residues long. V lost 0 bases, J lost 5 bases, and 10 bases lay in between. In nucleotides, the CDR3 is TGTGCCACCAGCAGAGATCAGGTGGTTTATGGCTACACCTTC. Translation: CATSRDQVVYGYTF.

The V and J genes are TRBV12-5 and TRBJ1-1; a weak D match, TRBD1 (5 bases). This CDR3 has 14 residues. The germline V gene encodes CDR1 LGHNT and CDR2 FRNRAP. Trimming shortened V by 4 bases and J by 3 bases, and 12 bases separated the two germline ends. CDR3 coding DNA: TGTGCTAGTGGTTGGCAGGGTGGGGACACTGAAGCTTTCTTT. It translates to CASGWQGGDTEAFF.

The CDR3 region has the DNA TGTGCCTGGAGTAGTGAGGCCCGGGTGAATTCACCCCTCCACTTT. This gives the protein CAWSSEARVNSPLHF. The genes are TRBV30 and TRBJ1-6; D is ambiguous. Trimming shortened V by 2 bases and J by 7 bases, and 15 bases separated the two germline ends. The CDR3 spans 15 residues. CDR1 and CDR2 from the germline V gene are GTSNPN and SVGIG (reference sequence). The variable domain in full, completed from reference TRBV30 and TRBJ1-6, reads SQTIHQWPATLVQPVGSPLSLECTVEGTSNPNLYWYRQAAGRGLQLLFYSVGIGQISSEVPQNLSASRPQDRQFILSSKKLLLSDSGFYLCAWSSEARVNSPLHFGNGTRLTVT.

J is TRBJ2-2 and V is TRBV30; possibly TRBD2 for D (6 bases). Germline CDR1 is GTSNPN and CDR2 is SVGIG (reference sequence). This CDR3 is built from 11 residues. CDR3: CGRGTPGELFF. CDR3 nucleotide sequence: TGTGGTCGGGGGACTCCCGGGGAGCTGTTTTTT.

This sequence joins TRBV3-1 (or the pseudogene TRBV3-2) and TRBJ1-2; 11 positions match TRBD1. The CDR3 runs to 15 residues. Unmatched junction bases numbered 4, after V lost 0 bases and J lost 7 bases. Looked up from germline, CDR1 is LGHDT and CDR2 is YNNKEL (reference sequence). The DNA of the CDR3 is TGTGCCAGCAGCCAAGATGGGGGGACAGGGGGTGGCTACACCTTC. It is translated as CASSQDGGTGGGYTF.

The genes are TRBV11-3 and TRBJ2-7, with D unresolved. Germline V lookup: CDR1 SGHNT, CDR2 YENEEA. The germline V and J ends were trimmed by 1 base and 12 bases, with 10 bases remaining between them. This CDR3 is built from 11 residues. The CDR3 sequence: CASSLGIEVYF. CDR3 bases: TGTGCCAGCAGCTTAGGTATAGAAGTGTACTTC.

This clone appeared a single time. The chain carries TRBV7-9 and TRBJ1-1; a weak D match, TRBD1 (6 bases). The ends were cut back, 3 bases at V and 3 bases at J, with 8 bases in the middle. The CDR3 length is 13 residues. The germline gives CDR1 SEHNR, CDR2 FQNEAQ (reference sequence). The CDR3 region is CASSFSGDTEAFF. The CDR3 DNA sequence: TGTGCCAGCAGCTTTTCAGGGGACACTGAAGCTTTCTTT.

V is TRBV19 and J is TRBJ2-2; 7 bases map to TRBD1. Germline trimming cut 10 bases from V and 4 bases from J; bases unmatched to any gene: 12. In germline, CDR1 is LNHDA, CDR2 SQIVND (reference sequence). This CDR3 contains 15 residues. The CDR3 nucleotides are TGTGCCACGGAGAATCCGGGACAGCTCACCGGGGAGCTGTTTTTT. It yields the protein CATENPGQLTGELFF. Full variable domain (remainder filled in from reference TRBV19 and TRBJ2-2): DGGITQSPKYLFRKEGQNVTLSCEQNLNHDAMYWYRQDPGQGLRLIYYSQIVNDFQKGDIAEGYSVSREKKESFPLTVTSAQKNPTAFYLCATENPGQLTGELFFGEGSRLTVL.

The chain carries TRBV6-2 or TRBV6-3 and TRBJ2-7; a possible D gene is TRBD2 (6 bases). The V and J ends lost 0 bases and 4 bases respectively, with 7 bases between them. The CDR3 is made up of 13 amino acids. CDR1 is MNHEY and CDR2 is SVGEGT in the germline V gene. CDR3 residues: CASSYSRGYEQYF. Here the CDR3 DNA reads TGTGCCAGCAGTTACTCCCGGGGGTACGAGCAGTACTTC.

The chain combines TRBV7-9 with TRBJ2-5, with TRBD2 identical over 10 bases. With 8 bases clipped from V and 4 bases from J, the junction kept 7 bases outside the gene matches. CDR3 length: 14 residues. Germline assignment: CDR1 SEHNR and CDR2 FQNEAQ (reference sequence). The CDR3 nucleotides read TGTGCCAGCGGGAGCGGGAGGGCCTTAGAGACCCAGTACTTC. Translating it yields CASGSGRALETQYF.

This clone occurred once. The J gene is TRBJ1-4, the V gene TRBV19; the match to TRBD1 covers 7 bases. V was clipped by 6 bases and J by 3 bases; unmatched bases: 4. Germline CDR1 is LNHDA and CDR2 is SQIVND (reference sequence). The CDR3 loop spans 14 amino acids. CDR3 sequence reads: CASSLTGPNEKLFF. DNA of the CDR3: TGTGCCAGTAGCTTGACAGGGCCTAATGAAAAACTGTTTTTT.

The chain has TRBV27 and TRBJ2-6; a possible D gene is TRBD1 (5 bases). CDR3 length: 15 amino acids. Germline V lookup: CDR1 MNHEY, CDR2 SMNVEV (reference sequence). The V end was cut by 6 bases, the J end by 0 bases, with 9 bases between. CDR3 DNA sequence: TGTGCCAGCAGATTGACAGTCTCTGGGGCCAACGTCCTGACTTTC. As protein: CASRLTVSGANVLTF.

The chain combines TRBV6-5 with TRBJ1-5, with a possible D match to TRBD1 (6 bases). V was clipped by 6 bases and J by 2 bases, with 14 bases between them. The germline V gene has CDR1 MNHEY and CDR2 SVGAGI. CDR3 length equals 15 residues. The CDR3 DNA is TGTGCCAGCAGCCGGGACATCAGAGGCAATCAGCCCCAGCATTTT. It translates to CASSRDIRGNQPQHF.

The J gene is TRBJ1-1, the V gene TRBV30, with TRBD1 as a possible D gene (5 bases). Per the germline V gene, CDR1 is GTSNPN and CDR2 is SVGIG (reference sequence). The CDR3 is 14 amino acids. V lost 0 bases, J lost 4 bases, and 12 bases lay in between. The CDR3: CAWSVRGGSTEAFF. The CDR3 region has the DNA TGTGCCTGGAGTGTACGTGGGGGGAGCACTGAAGCTTTCTTT. The full variable domain, completed using reference TRBV30 and TRBJ1-1, is SQTIHQWPATLVQPVGSPLSLECTVEGTSNPNLYWYRQAAGRGLQLLFYSVGIGQISSEVPQNLSASRPQDRQFILSSKKLLLSDSGFYLCAWSVRGGSTEAFFGQGTRLTVV.

The chain couples TRBV27 to TRBJ1-2, with D perhaps TRBD1 (6 bases). The CDR3 loop spans 15 amino acids. The V and J ends lost 6 bases and 4 bases respectively, with 18 bases between them. Germline V gene lookup returns CDR1 MNHEY and CDR2 SMNVEV (reference sequence). The CDR3 sequence: CASRINRDNLYGYTF. The DNA for the CDR3 is TGTGCCAGCAGAATAAACCGGGACAACCTCTATGGCTACACCTTC.

V usage is TRBV5-5 and J usage is TRBJ1-5, with TRBD1 identical over 8 bases. V dropped 4 bases and J dropped 2; count of bases not matched to a gene: 11. The CDR3 covers 17 residues. The germline gives CDR1 SGHKS, CDR2 YYEKEE (reference sequence). The CDR3 is CASSLARGRGGNQPQHF. In DNA, the CDR3 is TGTGCCAGCAGCCTCGCCAGGGGGCGAGGGGGCAATCAGCCCCAGCATTTT. The complete variable domain, with remaining parts taken from reference TRBV5-5 and TRBJ1-5, reads DAGVTQSPTHLIKTRGQQVTLRCSPISGHKSVSWYQQVLGQGPQFIFQYYEKEERGRGNFPDRFSARQFPNYSSELNVNALLLGDSALYLCASSLARGRGGNQPQHFGDGTRLSIL.

There are a few counts of this clone. The chain links TRBV19 to TRBJ2-1; a weak D match, TRBD1 (6 bases). The CDR3 runs 14 residues. Trimming stripped 5 bases from V and 10 bases from J, with 18 bases between. Germline CDR1 LNHDA, CDR2 SQIVND (reference sequence). The CDR3 loop is CASSPQGRPIEQFF. The CDR3 DNA sequence: TGTGCCAGTAGTCCGCAGGGGCGACCAATCGAGCAGTTCTTC.

V and J are TRBV6-5 and TRBJ1-4; 7 nucleotides agree with TRBD1. This CDR3 has 15 amino acids. Looked up from germline, CDR1 is MNHEY and CDR2 is SVGAGI. Unmatched junction bases numbered 4, after V lost 6 bases and J lost 0 bases. CDR3 amino acids: CASSRDSATNEKLFF. The CDR3 DNA is TGTGCCAGCAGCCGGGACAGCGCAACTAATGAAAAACTGTTTTTT.

The chain combines TRBV5-4 with TRBJ2-3; 7 bases are shared with TRBD2. CDR3 size: 15 residues. Germline values: CDR1 SGHNT, CDR2 YYREEE (reference sequence). V lost 6 bases, J lost 6 bases, and 13 bases stayed unmatched. This CDR3 is CASTPGGREADTQYF. Written as DNA, the CDR3 is TGTGCCAGCACCCCGGGGGGAAGGGAGGCGGATACGCAGTATTTT.

The DNA for the CDR3 is TGTGCCAGTAGTATAGAGGCAGGGACTCTCTCTGGGGCCAACGTCCTGACTTTC. It specifies CASSIEAGTLSGANVLTF. This chain joins TRBV19 and TRBJ2-6, with D possibly TRBD2 on 6 matching bases. Trimming took off 0 bases at V and 0 bases at J, with 12 bases between the two ends. This CDR3 is built from 18 residues. Germline CDR1 is LNHDA and CDR2 is SQIVND (reference sequence).

The chain joins TRBV6-5 to TRBJ2-2, with TRBD2 matching 10 bases. The CDR3 is 15 amino acids. Germline V gene lookup returns CDR1 MNHEY and CDR2 SVGAGI. V lost 6 bases, J lost 3 bases, and 4 bases stayed unmatched. CDR3 sequence reads: CASSPTSGYTGELFF. Here the CDR3 DNA reads TGTGCCAGCAGCCCGACTAGCGGGTACACCGGGGAGCTGTTTTTT.

V usage is TRBV7-3 and J usage is TRBJ2-1, with TRBD2 matching 11 bases. This CDR3 spans 16 amino acids. The germline CDR1 and CDR2 sequences are SGHTA and FQGTGA. With V trimmed by 3 bases and J by 2 bases, 3 bases remained unmatched. For the CDR3, the DNA is TGTGCCAGCAGCTTCTCGGGACTAGCGGCCTACAATGAGCAGTTCTTC. It yields the protein CASSFSGLAAYNEQFF. The variable domain in full, completed from reference TRBV7-3 and TRBJ2-1, reads GAGVSQTPSNKVTEKGKYVELRCDPISGHTALYWYRQSLGQGPEFLIYFQGTGAADDSGLPNDRFFAVRPEGSVSTLKIQRTERGDSAVYLCASSFSGLAAYNEQFFGPGTRLTVL.

The chain employs TRBV2 and TRBJ1-2, with 8 bases aligning to TRBD1. This CDR3 comprises 12 residues. The V segment lost 8 bases and the J segment 7 bases; nucleotides outside the gene matches: 6. The germline V gene encodes CDR1 SNHLY and CDR2 FYNNEI. The CDR3 sequence: CASLDRGPGYTF. DNA for the CDR3: TGTGCCAGCCTCGACAGGGGTCCTGGCTACACCTTC.

The chain combines TRBV28 with TRBJ1-4, with a weak D call TRBD1 (6 bases). V was pared by 6 bases and J by 4 bases, with 15 bases between. The CDR3 has 15 amino acids. Germline V CDR1 and CDR2: MDHEN, SYDVKM. CDR3 in DNA: TGTGCCAGCAGCTTCTACAGGGCCTTTAATGAAAAACTGTTTTTT. Encoded protein: CASSFYRAFNEKLFF.

The V gene is TRBV5-1, the J gene TRBJ1-4, with TRBD1 as a possible D gene (5 bases). Germline V lookup: CDR1 SGHRS, CDR2 YFSETQ. V shed 1 base and J shed 4 bases, with 8 bases lying between them. CDR3 length equals 14 residues. The CDR3 reads CASSLSGGNEKLFF. The CDR3 nucleotides read TGCGCCAGCAGCTTGTCGGGGGGTAATGAAAAACTGTTTTTT. Full variable domain (missing parts from reference TRBV5-1 and TRBJ1-4): KAGVTQTPRYLIKTRGQQVTLSCSPISGHRSVSWYQQTPGQGLQFLFEYFSETQRNKGNFPGRFSGRQFSNSRSEMNVSTLELGDSALYLCASSLSGGNEKLFFGSGTQLSVL.

The chain combines TRBV27 with TRBJ1-5, with TRBD1 matching 7 bases. Trimming took 3 bases from V and 7 from J; bases not matched to a gene: 6. The CDR3 runs 14 residues. Per the germline V gene, CDR1 is MNHEY and CDR2 is SMNVEV (reference sequence). CDR3 loop: CASSFGQGVQPQHF. The CDR3 bases are TGTGCCAGCAGTTTTGGCCAGGGGGTACAGCCCCAGCATTTT.

A word on this clone: Other DNA sequences of this sample code for an identical CDR3. The chain links TRBV28 to TRBJ1-4; TRBD1 agrees at 8 bases. The CDR3 is 14 amino acids. Per germline, CDR1 MDHEN and CDR2 SYDVKM. V gave up 6 bases and J gave up 8 bases; unmatched junction bases: 8. CDR3 nucleotide sequence: TGTGCCAGCAGGCCTACAGGGGGGGACGAAAAACTGTTTTTT. It specifies CASRPTGGDEKLFF.